Sequencing of this TCR beta chain was carried out in a study of OX40 agonist ivuxolimab in advanced cancers. As for the study more broadly: Ivuxolimab, which targeted the costimulatory receptor OX40 (CD134), was an agonistic, fully human IgG2 monoclonal antibody. Intravenous ivuxolimab was administered to patients every 2 weeks at six dose levels: 0.01, 0.1, 0.3, 1.5, 3 and 10 mg/kg. In the dose-escalation cohort, around four fifths of patients were male, and the mean age was around 65 years with a range of about 23 to 79. The point of sequencing TCRbeta in the periphery was to test whether ivuxolimab changed TCR sequence diversity and drove clonal T-cell expansion. Prior anti-PD-1, anti-PD-L1 or anti-CTLA-4 therapy was permitted, and checkpoint inhibitors had been received by less than 45% of dose-escalation patients. Among the 52 dose-escalation patients, 19 had hepatocellular carcinoma, around 15 melanoma, 9 renal cell carcinoma and 9 head and neck cancer. The monotherapy dose-escalation portion (N ≈ 56 patients) of the phase I ivuxolimab trial is reported in the paper. Partial responses were achieved by three dose-escalation patients, of whom one had hepatocellular carcinoma and two had cutaneous melanoma. What the study reported, not specific to this receptor: Clonal expansion of both CD4+ and CD8+ blood T cells was observed from baseline to week 6 at doses 0.1 to 3.0 mg/kg. Which antigens the clonally expanded peripheral T cells were specific for was not determined. In partial responders in the 0.1-3.0 mg/kg groups, normalized peripheral clonal expansion was found to be among the lowest, especially among CD8+ T cells. After ivuxolimab, more expanded clones were found on average in CD8+ T cells than in CD4+ T cells. Low levels of normalized T-cell clonal expansion were also seen in some patients who did not respond.

As regards this clone: The specificity of this receptor is unknown. Per-base quality was not reported, and no clone a single base away is much larger than it.

The germline V gene (reference sequence) yields MNHNY for CDR1 and SVGAGI for CDR2. Spanning cysteine to phenylalanine, the CDR3 consists of 14 amino acids. CDR3 DNA only is kept here, 42 bases in frame from base 1. Trimming costs V 6 bases and J 0 bases, and their ends lie 9 bases apart. Genomic DNA was extracted from sorted cells for sequencing of the TCRbeta CDR3 region. TCRbeta CDR3 regions were sequenced using the immunoSEQ Assay. In TCRdb, the immuneACCESS table is reduced to in-frame sequences with V and J assigned. These tables do not hold every clone; where another copy was compared, an unresolved V gene accounts for under half, and the others remain unexplained. This sample comprises approximately 7,500 clones, around 80% of them detected only once. The top ten clones comprise roughly 25% of the sample. The trial excluded patients who had a history of autoimmune disease or were on systemic immunosuppression. Peripheral blood for TCR sequencing was collected from all dose cohorts at baseline, on cycle 4 day 1, and on cycle 7 day 1. The samples were drawn from a first-in-human, open-label, multicenter phase I dose-escalation trial of ivuxolimab. Adults with locally advanced or metastatic melanoma, renal cell, hepatocellular, or head and neck squamous cell carcinoma were enrolled in the trial. Before TCR sequencing, CD4+ T cells and CD8+ T cells from peripheral blood were sorted into separate populations.

The sequences come from CD4+ or CD8+ T cells sorted from blood, collected in a trial of the OX40 agonist ivuxolimab. The sequence derives from an adult with an advanced solid tumor such as melanoma, head and neck, liver or kidney cancer. The sequence links TRBV6-6 to TRBJ2-4; no D gene can be assigned with confidence. The CDR3 has the sequence CASRKFLAKNIQYF. The DNA reads as follows: TGTGCCAGCAGGAAGTTTCTAGCCAAAAACATTCAGTACTTC.